This record looks at one T cell receptor beta chain sequence and its context. The authors' processing: Amplifying reference gene primers gave estimates of nucleated cell counts. Repertoires were generated with immunoSEQ multiplex PCR, while TCRdb's copy carries only in-frame clones and drops some. V, J and clone size are those of that table, while D and trimming were read from the DNA. The table shows around 160,000 clones, with roughly four fifths occurring only once. This record belongs to a study of blood T cell repertoires in COVID-19. Background on the study: Spain, Italy and the United States supplied samples that represented acute and convalescent COVID-19. PBMCs, B-cell-depleted T cells, or T cells were the source of the cDNA or gDNA that made up the material.

The CDR3 sequence is 15 residues long. CDR1 and CDR2 from the germline V gene are WSHSY and SAAADI. V lost 3 bases and J lost 8; bases outside the gene matches: 9. This clonotype was obtained from a human donor with acute or convalescent COVID-19. The donor label of this sample is uncertain. The sequenced sample consisted of peripheral blood. The chain is built from TRBV10-2 and TRBJ1-5; 8 bases fit TRBD1. The CDR3 sequence: CASSDRDRRGEPQHF. The CDR3 DNA follows: TGCGCCAGCAGTGATAGGGACAGGCGGGGTGAGCCCCAGCATTTT.